The 13 T cell receptor beta chains reported below all come from one sample, sequenced in a study of vaccination effects on CD4 cells after COVID-19. TCRdb's table, derived via immunoSEQ multiplex PCR, lists solely in-frame clones and lacks some. The profile shows approximately 23,000 clones, about 71% of them singletons. ViraFEST used viral peptide pools to expand antigen-specific CD4+ T cells before sequencing. Cultured cells yielded isolated CD4+ T cells after around 9 days. According to the study, vaccine recipients showed no prior SARS-CoV-2 infection and negative nucleocapsid antibodies. For these receptors, no antigen is known. This specimen consisted of CD4+ T cells from PBMCs cultured with HCoV-OC43 spike peptides, obtained before COVID-19 vaccination. Subset in this sample: HCoV-OC43 spike overlapping peptide pool stimulation. All receptors derive from a human donor who received a COVID-19 vaccine.

V is TRBV4-1 and J is TRBJ1-5; D gene uncertain. The CDR3 covers 15 residues. Trimming took off 0 bases at V and 9 bases at J, with 15 bases between the two ends. Germline assignment: CDR1 MGHRA and CDR2 YSYEKL. CDR3 in amino acids: CASSQEELGGRPQHF. The CDR3, as DNA: TGCGCCAGCAGCCAAGAGGAGTTGGGAGGTCGGCCCCAGCATTTT.

The CDR3 is CASSRPQGGSNNSPLHF. The CDR3 DNA is TGTGCCAGCAGCCGCCCCCAGGGGGGAAGCAATAATTCACCCCTCCACTTT. The J gene is TRBJ1-6, the V gene TRBV7-2; 7 bases map to TRBD1. The CDR3 loop spans 17 amino acids. Germline assignment: CDR1 SGHTA and CDR2 FQGNSA. J was trimmed by 5 bases and V by 5 bases; bases with no gene match: 12.

The V call is TRBV10-1, the J call TRBJ1-5; TRBD1 might be the D (5 bases). The length of the CDR3 is 21 residues. Per the germline V gene, CDR1 is WNHNN and CDR2 is SYGVQD (reference sequence). Between the trimmed V and J ends, which lost 8 bases and 0 bases, there was a span of 32 bases. CDR3 sequence: CASLCLLKGIQILNSNQPQHF. The DNA of the CDR3 is TGCGCCAGCCTCTGCCTATTAAAGGGGATACAGATTCTCAATAGCAATCAGCCCCAGCATTTT.

This clone showed up just a few times. This chain uses TRBV4-1 with TRBJ1-2, with D maybe TRBD1 (5 bases). The CDR3 is 13 amino acids. Trimming pared 0 bases from V and 4 bases from J, leaving 6 bases between. Germline-derived CDR1 and CDR2 are MGHRA and YSYEKL. CDR3 coding DNA: TGCGCCAGCAGCCAAGAGGGGGGCTATGGCTACACCTTC. It is translated as CASSQEGGYGYTF.

The V gene is TRBV24-1, the J gene TRBJ2-2; D is possibly TRBD1 (6 bases). Germline-derived CDR1 and CDR2 are KGHDR and SFDVKD. Trimming stripped 9 bases from V and 4 bases from J, with 17 bases between. CDR3 length: 15 residues. The CDR3 DNA reads TGTGCCACCTCCTCAGGGGCGGCAGGCACCGGGGAGCTGTTTTTT. It is translated as CATSSGAAGTGELFF.

The V gene is TRBV2, the J gene TRBJ2-7; D unclear. Per the germline V gene, CDR1 is SNHLY and CDR2 is FYNNEI. The V end lost 6 bases, the J end lost 3 bases, and 3 bases lay between the germline ends. CDR3 size: 10 residues. CDR3 amino acids: CASRNYEQYF. In DNA, the CDR3 is TGTGCCAGCAGGAACTACGAGCAGTACTTC.

The J gene is TRBJ2-2, the V gene TRBV18; D may be TRBD1 or TRBD2 (5 bases each). V was clipped by 4 bases and J by 1 base, with 10 bases between them. Germline V gene sequence: CDR1 KGHSH, CDR2 LQKENI. The CDR3 sequence is 15 residues long. CDR3 nucleotides: TGTGCCAGCTCACGAGGGACGGTGAACACCGGGGAGCTGTTTTTT. Its protein product is CASSRGTVNTGELFF.

This clone has more than one count but fewer than ten. V and J are TRBV2 and TRBJ1-6; no firm D call. This CDR3 spans 15 amino acids. The germline V gene has CDR1 SNHLY and CDR2 FYNNEI. V dropped 8 bases and J dropped 7 bases, with 18 bases sitting between them. The CDR3: CASASGPGRNSPLHF. In DNA form, the CDR3 reads TGTGCCAGCGCCAGTGGGCCGGGCAGGAATTCACCCCTCCACTTT.

The count of this clone is one. The chain employs TRBV7-8 and TRBJ2-7; the match to TRBD1 covers 7 bases. CDR1 SGHVS and CDR2 FQNEAQ come from the germline V gene. V lost 4 bases, J lost 0 bases, and 3 bases stayed unmatched. The CDR3 runs to 14 residues. CDR3 in DNA: TGTGCCAGCAGCTCCAGGACAGGCTCCTACGAGCAGTACTTC. Its protein product is CASSSRTGSYEQYF.

This clone has more than one count but fewer than ten. The chain joins TRBV5-6 to TRBJ2-7, with unresolved D. Trimming cost V 1 base and J 0 bases, with 2 bases left between them. CDR1 is SGHDT and CDR2 is YYEEEE in the germline V gene. The CDR3 has 12 residues. CDR3 in amino acids: CASSLSSYEQYF. CDR3 nucleotides: TGTGCCAGCAGCTTGAGCTCCTACGAGCAGTACTTC.

This clone was seen a single time. The V call is TRBV27, the J call TRBJ1-2; D is undetermined. Germline V gene data show CDR1 as MNHEY and CDR2 as SMNVEV (reference sequence). The CDR3 is 15 amino acids. Trimming cost V 6 bases and J 6 bases, with 20 bases left between them. The CDR3 here is CASSSTVVRGDGYTF. CDR3 bases: TGTGCCAGCAGCTCTACCGTTGTCCGGGGTGATGGCTACACCTTC.

This chain joins TRBV27 and TRBJ2-3; the D call may be TRBD1 or TRBD2 (6 bases each). Germline V lookup: CDR1 MNHEY, CDR2 SMNVEV (reference sequence). V lost 2 bases and J lost 4, with 13 bases in between. This CDR3 is 15 amino acids long. The CDR3 is CASSLGRGRPDTQYF. The CDR3 DNA is TGTGCCAGCAGTTTAGGCCGGGGGCGGCCAGATACGCAGTATTTT.

This clone was counted between two and nine times. The CDR3: CASDIRDRGLFANTGELFF. The CDR3 DNA sequence: TGTGCCAGCGATATCCGGGACAGGGGTTTATTCGCGAACACCGGGGAGCTGTTTTTT. This chain links TRBV6-4 with TRBJ2-2, with 10 bases identical to TRBD1. V trimming: 8 bases; J trimming: 0 bases; junction bases outside the gene matches: 15. CDR1 is MRHNA, CDR2 SNTAGT, per germline. This CDR3 is 19 amino acids long.